This T cell receptor (beta chain) was sequenced in a study of T cells in Graves' hyperthyroidism and ophthalmopathy. The investigators amplified TCR beta CDR3 regions from RNA transcripts. RT-PCR in the first round (using the HTBI primer set) targeted the TCR CDR3. One entry per CDR3 protein results from TCRdb running MiXCR on the multiplex PCR reads. The sample has nearly 600,000 distinct CDR3 sequences; approximately 15% are singletons. This clonotype appeared many times. The ends were cut back, 6 bases at V and 2 bases at J, with 15 bases in the middle. CDR1 is MDHEN, CDR2 SYDVKM, per germline. This CDR3 has 15 residues.

The material sequenced was blood. The chain is built from TRBV28 and TRBJ2-3, with D hard to call. The sequence came from a woman aged 18-29 years with Graves' ophthalmopathy. The CDR3 nucleotides read TGTGCCAGCAGCTCGAGCGATGGGGTCACAGATACGCAGTATTTT. Its protein product is CASSSSDGVTDTQYF. Full variable domain (outside the CDR3, taken from reference TRBV28 and TRBJ2-3): DVKVTQSSRYLVKRTGEKVFLECVQDMDHENMFWYRQDPGLGLRLIYFSYDVKMKEKGDIPEGYSVSREKKERFSLILESASTNQTSMYLCASSSSDGVTDTQYFGPGTRLTVL.